This T cell receptor (beta chain) originates from a study of radiotherapy plus CTLA-4 blockade in lung cancer. Alongside CTLA-4 blockade with ipilimumab, patients with chemo-refractory metastatic non-small-cell lung cancer received focal radiation. A word on this clone: Its antigen is unknown.

Study-wide points: Together with interferon-beta, which increased in serum after radiation, early dynamic changes in blood T cell clones were reportedly the best predictors of response. Clones derived from tumor TCRs expanded in blood after radiotherapy plus ipilimumab.

TCRdb keeps only in-frame clones here, not all; method: immunoSEQ multiplex PCR. The sample lists about 120,000 clones, about 83% occurring once. From germline, CDR1 is MDHEN and CDR2 SYDVKM. The CDR3 totals 14 residues. V dropped 5 bases and J dropped 13; count of bases not matched to a gene: 12. The chain links TRBV28 to TRBJ2-3, with 10 bases lining up with TRBD2. The material sequenced was peripheral blood, taken from a patient treated with radiotherapy plus ipilimumab. The receptor's source is a human donor with non-small cell lung cancer who had a partial response to radiotherapy plus ipilimumab. CDR3 sequence: CASSLGGVTSGKYF. In DNA, the CDR3 is TGTGCCAGCAGTCTGGGGGGGGTTACTAGCGGGAAGTATTTT.